This record concerns one T cell receptor (beta chain) sequence. What it binds is unknown. V was pared by 3 bases and J by 3 bases, with 11 bases between. CDR3 length equals 14 residues. Germline CDR1 and CDR2: DFQATT and SNEGSKA (reference sequence). This specimen belongs to a study of T cells after yellow fever vaccination. Study-level background: The SMART-Seq v4 Ultra Low Input method served to prepare the low-cell-number fractions.

General study results and limits: It was the secondary response that reached its peak faster, day 5 versus 15, but it was weaker. From the bulk population, abundant clonotypes could contaminate and appear within FACS-sorted repertoires. Post-booster samples contained most primary-vaccination clones (more than 95% CD4, around 89% CD8).

TCRdb itself ran the 5' RACE reads through MiXCR, one entry per CDR3 protein. This sample carries 300,000 to 400,000 distinct CDR3 sequences, approximately 12% of them seen once, and the ten largest clones take 3% to 3.5%. The chain uses TRBV20-1 and TRBJ2-2; TRBD2 might be the D (7 bases). Sample: CD4+ T cells sorted from PBMCs, taken 45 days after the yellow fever booster vaccination. The TCR was taken from a man aged 18-30 years who received the YFV17D yellow fever vaccine. CDR3: CSARRGGDTGELFF. The CDR3 DNA reads TGCAGTGCTAGGAGGGGGGGGGACACCGGGGAGCTGTTTTTT.